A single sample gave rise to the 29 T cell receptor beta chains below, sequenced in a study of Graves' ophthalmopathy and Graves' hyperthyroidism. The TCR beta CDR3 regions underwent amplification from RNA transcripts. First-round RT-PCR relied on HTBI primers, and a second-round multiplex PCR came next. Each CDR3 protein is one row after TCRdb ran MiXCR on the multiplex PCR reads. The sample has about 210,000 distinct CDR3 sequences, approximately 29% seen once. Sequenced sample: peripheral blood. All receptors come from a man aged 50 or older with Graves' ophthalmopathy.

Many counts were recorded for this clonotype. The chain carries TRBV19 and TRBJ1-5, with D tentatively TRBD1 (5 bases). The CDR3 is 14 residues long. V lost 9 bases to trimming and J lost 2 bases, with 14 bases between them. CDR1 is LNHDA and CDR2 is SQIVND in the germline V gene (reference sequence). The CDR3 protein is CASARGRGNQPQHF. In DNA, the CDR3 is TGTGCCAGCGCTCGCGGCAGGGGCAATCAGCCCCAGCATTTT.

This chain uses TRBV29-1 with TRBJ1-1; the D is unclear. CDR3 length: 12 amino acids. Germline values: CDR1 SQVTM, CDR2 ANQGSEA. Trimming took off 2 bases at V and 4 bases at J, with 8 bases between the two ends. This CDR3 is CSVESRATEAFF. CDR3 nucleotides: TGCAGCGTTGAATCCCGGGCCACTGAAGCTTTCTTT.

This clonotype was seen at least ten times. The chain links TRBV28 to TRBJ1-5; D gene ambiguous. The CDR3 is made up of 12 amino acids. V was pared by 8 bases and J by 0 bases, with 5 bases between. The germline V gene encodes CDR1 MDHEN and CDR2 SYDVKM. Written as DNA, the CDR3 is TGTGCCAGCGGCCTTAGCAATCAGCCCCAGCATTTT. This sequence encodes CASGLSNQPQHF.

This clonotype was seen many times. The chain carries TRBV6-2 or TRBV6-3 and TRBJ2-3, with D possibly matching TRBD2 (5 bases). CDR1 and CDR2 (germline): MNHEY, SVGEGT. Trimming pared 6 bases from V and 1 base from J, leaving 11 bases between. This CDR3 has 14 residues. CDR3 nucleotides: TGTGCCAGCAGCGACTACGGGGGCACAGATACGCAGTATTTT. Its translation: CASSDYGGTDTQYF.

This clonotype was detected many times. This chain uses TRBV27 with TRBJ2-2; weak D call: TRBD2 (8 bases). Germline CDR1 MNHEY, CDR2 SMNVEV (reference sequence). This CDR3 has 17 amino acids. Trimming removed 8 bases from V and 5 bases from J, with 24 bases in between. Here the CDR3 reads CASSSGSLLRGTGELFF. The CDR3 nucleotides are TGTGCCAGCTCCAGCGGGAGCCTCCTCAGGGGGACCGGGGAGCTGTTTTTT.

This clonotype was detected many times. The chain carries TRBV7-9 and TRBJ1-1; 8 bases are a match to TRBD1. Trimming removed 0 bases from V and 4 bases from J; junction bases left unmatched: 4. The CDR3 spans 15 residues. Germline loops: CDR1 SEHNR, CDR2 FQNEAQ (reference sequence). The CDR3 sequence is CASSLASGGGTEAFF. In nucleotides, the CDR3 is TGTGCCAGCAGCTTAGCATCAGGGGGCGGCACTGAAGCTTTCTTT.

The table lists this clonotype with many counts. The rearrangement uses TRBV6-5 and TRBJ2-7, with 9 positions matching TRBD2. This CDR3 contains 18 residues. CDR1 and CDR2 (germline): MNHEY, SVGAGI. The J segment lost 3 bases and the V segment lost 1 base, leaving 13 bases of the junction unmatched. This CDR3 is CASSYFWGGGRARYEQYF. The CDR3 nucleotides are TGTGCCAGCAGTTACTTCTGGGGTGGCGGGAGGGCCCGCTACGAGCAGTACTTC.

This clonotype has just one count. The chain is built from TRBV28 and TRBJ1-1; D possibly corresponds to TRBD1 (5 bases). CDR3 length: 14 amino acids. Germline V gene sequence: CDR1 MDHEN, CDR2 SYDVKM. Trimming took 7 bases from V and 1 from J, leaving 13 bases between them. CDR3 sequence: CASTHGGENTEAFF. CDR3 coding DNA: TGTGCCAGCACCCATGGGGGGGAGAACACTGAAGCTTTCTTT.

In its sample, this clonotype was seen many times. This chain joins TRBV11-2 and TRBJ2-7; TRBD2 matches 12 bases. Per germline, CDR1 SGHAT and CDR2 FQNNGV. CDR3 length equals 15 residues. Trimming cost V 3 bases and J 1 base; bases outside gene matches: 1. CDR3 nucleotides: TGTGCCAGCAGCTTCGGACTAGCGGGATCCTACGAGCAGTACTTC. It specifies CASSFGLAGSYEQYF.

This clonotype was recorded many times. This chain connects TRBV6-2 or TRBV6-3 to TRBJ2-2, with no clear D. V was shortened by 7 bases and J by 4 bases, with 7 bases between the two germline ends. CDR3 length equals 12 residues. The germline V gene has CDR1 MNHEY and CDR2 SVGEGT. The CDR3 coding sequence is TGTGCCAGCAAGACTCTCACCGGGGAGCTGTTTTTT. It encodes CASKTLTGELFF.

This rearrangement joins TRBV7-2 to TRBJ1-1, with D unresolved. The CDR3 is made up of 13 amino acids. V lost 2 bases to trimming and J lost 4 bases, with 8 bases between them. Per the germline V gene, CDR1 is SGHTA and CDR2 is FQGNSA. CDR3: CASSLMDGTEAFF. CDR3 DNA sequence: TGTGCCAGCAGCTTAATGGATGGCACTGAAGCTTTCTTT.

This clonotype was recorded at least ten times. V and J are TRBV7-9 and TRBJ2-7, with 7 bases that match TRBD1. The CDR3 spans 16 residues. With V trimmed by 1 base and J by 1 base, 7 bases remained unmatched. Germline values: CDR1 SEHNR, CDR2 FQNEAQ (reference sequence). DNA of the CDR3: TGTGCCAGCAGCTTAGTGGCCGGGACAGCGTCCTACGAGCAGTACTTC. Its translation: CASSLVAGTASYEQYF. The whole variable domain, remainder taken from reference TRBV7-9 and TRBJ2-7, is DTGVSQNPRHKITKRGQNVTFRCDPISEHNRLYWYRQTLGQGPEFLTYFQNEAQLEKSRLLSDRFSAERPKGSFSTLEIQRTEQGDSAMYLCASSLVAGTASYEQYFGPGTRLTVT.

V and J are TRBV28 and TRBJ1-2, with D unclear. The CDR3 covers 11 residues. Trimming stripped 6 bases from V and 3 bases from J, with 5 bases between. Germline V gene sequence: CDR1 MDHEN, CDR2 SYDVKM. CDR3 in DNA: TGTGCCAGCAGCGGCGACTATGGCTACACCTTC. Protein product: CASSGDYGYTF.

Many counts were recorded for this clonotype. The CDR3 sequence is CASSSQKDREGPEAFF. CDR3 bases: TGCGCCAGCAGCTCCCAAAAAGACAGGGAAGGCCCTGAAGCTTTCTTT. The chain has TRBV5-1 and TRBJ1-1; 7 positions agree with TRBD1. V shed 3 bases and J 6 bases; nucleotides not matched to a gene: 14. Germline CDR1 and CDR2: SGHRS and YFSETQ. The CDR3 runs 16 residues.

The rearrangement joins TRBV6-1 to TRBJ1-1; D is unresolved. The CDR3 has 12 amino acids. Germline V gene data show CDR1 as MNHNS and CDR2 as SASEGT. V lost 5 bases and J 11 bases, leaving 15 bases between the germline ends. This CDR3 is CASSTWEQEAFF. CDR3 nucleotide sequence: TGTGCCAGCAGTACCTGGGAGCAGGAGGCTTTCTTT.

Many counts were recorded for this clonotype. The rearrangement joins TRBV6-2 or TRBV6-3 to TRBJ2-7; D uncertain. Germline loops: CDR1 MNHEY, CDR2 SVGEGT. The CDR3 is 11 residues long. V lost 10 bases, J lost 0 bases, and 7 bases lay in between. Here the CDR3 DNA reads TGTGCCATTGGTGGCTCCTACGAGCAGTACTTC. It yields the protein CAIGGSYEQYF.

This clonotype was counted at least ten times. V and J are TRBV30 and TRBJ1-2; 7 bases map to TRBD1. The CDR3 is made up of 14 amino acids. Trimming cost V 3 bases and J 6 bases; bases outside gene matches: 10. CDR1 and CDR2 (germline): GTSNPN, SVGIG (reference sequence). The chain's CDR3 is CAWRGQTLTDGYTF. CDR3 DNA sequence: TGTGCCTGGAGGGGACAGACACTAACCGATGGCTACACCTTC.

The sample holds many counts of this clonotype. The rearrangement uses TRBV7-9 and TRBJ2-2; unclear D gene. The CDR3 runs to 12 residues. Germline loops: CDR1 SEHNR, CDR2 FQNEAQ (reference sequence). V lost 5 bases, J lost 10 bases, and 11 bases lay in between. CDR3 nucleotide sequence: TGTGCCAGCAGCCCGGACCTTGAGGAGCTGTTTTTT. Protein sequence: CASSPDLEELFF. The full variable domain, rest sourced from reference TRBV7-9 and TRBJ2-2, is DTGVSQNPRHKITKRGQNVTFRCDPISEHNRLYWYRQTLGQGPEFLTYFQNEAQLEKSRLLSDRFSAERPKGSFSTLEIQRTEQGDSAMYLCASSPDLEELFFGEGSRLTVL.

This clonotype was seen repeatedly, ten times or more. The gene calls are TRBV3-1 and TRBJ1-1; D gene uncertain. The CDR3 is 13 amino acids. Trimming left V 0 bases short and J 11 bases short, with 13 bases between. Per the germline V gene, CDR1 is LGHDT and CDR2 is YNNKEL (reference sequence). The CDR3 nucleotides read TGTGCCAGCAGCCAAGAGGGTTCCTCTAAGGCTTTCTTT. Its translation: CASSQEGSSKAFF. Full variable domain (missing parts from reference TRBV3-1 and TRBJ1-1): DTAVSQTPKYLVTQMGNDKSIKCEQNLGHDTMYWYKQDSKKFLKIMFSYNNKELIINETVPNRFSPKSPDKAHLNLHINSLELGDSAVYFCASSQEGSSKAFFGQGTRLTVV.

This chain joins TRBV28 and TRBJ2-7; weak D call: TRBD2 (6 bases). Germline lookup yields CDR1 MDHEN and CDR2 SYDVKM. This CDR3 is built from 16 residues. V was pared by 4 bases and J by 2 bases, with 18 bases between. CDR3 nucleotides: TGTGCCAGCAGTTCAAGTGGGGCTAGCGAGACCTACGAGCAGTACTTC. Translating gives CASSSSGASETYEQYF. Filled out from reference TRBV28 and TRBJ2-7, the complete variable domain reads DVKVTQSSRYLVKRTGEKVFLECVQDMDHENMFWYRQDPGLGLRLIYFSYDVKMKEKGDIPEGYSVSREKKERFSLILESASTNQTSMYLCASSSSGASETYEQYFGPGTRLTVT.

This clonotype was seen at least ten times. The chain joins TRBV12-3 or TRBV12-4 to TRBJ2-7, with 12 bases aligning to TRBD2. The CDR3 is 17 residues long. Trimming removed 3 bases from V and 3 bases from J; junction bases left unmatched: 9. CDR3 nucleotide sequence: TGTGCCAGCAGTTTGGCTAGCGGGAGGGAAGCGGACTACGAGCAGTACTTC. Its protein is CASSLASGREADYEQYF.

This clonotype occurred many times. V and J are TRBV11-1 and TRBJ2-7, with 10 positions matching TRBD1. The CDR3 sequence is 16 residues long. Unmatched junction bases numbered 10, after V lost 4 bases and J lost 4 bases. Per germline, CDR1 SGHAT and CDR2 FQDESV (reference sequence). In DNA form, the CDR3 reads TGTGCCAGCAGCTACTCCCGGACAGGGGGGGAATACGAGCAGTACTTC. Protein sequence: CASSYSRTGGEYEQYF.

This clonotype has a count of ten or more. CDR3 coding DNA: TGCAGCGCCGAGATGGGTGGGGGTTACGAGCAGTACTTC. This codes for CSAEMGGGYEQYF. This rearrangement joins TRBV29-1 to TRBJ2-7; D may correspond to TRBD1 or TRBD2 (5 bases each). V dropped 7 bases and J dropped 4 bases, with 17 bases sitting between them. Germline CDR1 is SQVTM and CDR2 is ANQGSEA. This CDR3 region has 13 residues.

In this sample, this clonotype turned up many times. This chain joins TRBV28 and TRBJ2-7; 7 nucleotides match TRBD1. CDR1 is MDHEN, CDR2 SYDVKM, per germline. V trimming: 10 bases; J trimming: 6 bases; junction bases outside the gene matches: 9. The CDR3 has 12 residues. The CDR3 region is CATQTGISEQYF. In DNA form, the CDR3 reads TGTGCCACCCAGACAGGGATCTCCGAGCAGTACTTC.

The chain carries TRBV20-1 and TRBJ2-7; 8 positions agree with TRBD2. The V gene end was trimmed by 7 bases and the J gene end by 5 bases; junction bases not matched to a gene: 10. Germline CDR1 DFQATT, CDR2 SNEGSKA (reference sequence). CDR3 length: 13 amino acids. CDR3 nucleotide sequence: TGCAGTGTACATAGCGGGGAAGAAAACGAGCAGTACTTC. The encoded protein is CSVHSGEENEQYF.

At least ten counts were recorded for this clonotype. The chain joins TRBV12-3 or TRBV12-4 to TRBJ2-3; 10 nucleotides align to TRBD1. The CDR3 contains 17 residues. V trimming: 2 bases; J trimming: 3 bases; junction bases outside the gene matches: 8. DNA of the CDR3: TGTGCCAGCAGTTTATTTTTTCGGGACAGGGGTACAGATACGCAGTATTTT. It codes for CASSLFFRDRGTDTQYF.

The chain is built from TRBV27 and TRBJ1-1; 9 bases map to TRBD1. Losses at the gene ends were 3 bases for V and 6 bases for J; bases not matched to a gene: 5. CDR3 length: 14 residues. Germline V gene data show CDR1 as MNHEY and CDR2 as SMNVEV (reference sequence). The CDR3 protein is CASSFQRTGAEAFF. The CDR3 DNA reads TGTGCCAGCAGTTTCCAACGGACAGGGGCTGAAGCTTTCTTT.

This clonotype was picked up many times. The chain combines TRBV15 with TRBJ2-7; 8 positions match TRBD2. The V gene end was trimmed by 5 bases and the J gene end by 4 bases; junction bases not matched to a gene: 13. From germline, CDR1 is LNHNV and CDR2 YYDKDF (reference sequence). The CDR3 runs to 16 residues. CDR3 DNA sequence: TGTGCCACCAGCGGGGGGGATCGACTAGCGCATTACGAGCAGTACTTC. Residues: CATSGGDRLAHYEQYF.

The chain carries TRBV6-1 and TRBJ1-2; D possibly corresponds to TRBD1 (6 bases). Looked up from germline, CDR1 is MNHNS and CDR2 is SASEGT. The CDR3 is made up of 15 amino acids. The V end was cut by 0 bases, the J end by 4 bases, with 12 bases between. As DNA, the CDR3 is TGTGCCAGCAGTGAAGCCACAGGGCAGCTCTATGGCTACACCTTC. Its translation: CASSEATGQLYGYTF.